Below, 28 T cell receptor beta chains from the same sample are listed, as sequenced in a study of cytomegalovirus exposure and HLA in healthy donors. PCR involved 60 Vbeta and 13 Jbeta primers. This table comes from immunoSEQ multiplex PCR, and its TCRdb copy is limited to in-frame clones, with some not included. The profile shows 150,000 to 200,000 clones, 65% to 80% of them singletons. The sequenced material came from PBMCs. The receptors shown here come from a woman in her forties in good health and CMV-seropositive.

V and J are TRBV5-5 and TRBJ2-7, with a weak D call TRBD1 (5 bases). The CDR3 runs 12 residues. The germline gives CDR1 SGHKS, CDR2 YYEKEE (reference sequence). The V end lost 5 bases, the J end lost 4 bases, and 10 bases lay between the germline ends. This CDR3 is CASRPDSYEQYF. CDR3 in DNA: TGTGCCAGCAGACCCGACAGTTACGAGCAGTACTTC. The whole variable domain, remainder taken from reference TRBV5-5 and TRBJ2-7, is DAGVTQSPTHLIKTRGQQVTLRCSPISGHKSVSWYQQVLGQGPQFIFQYYEKEERGRGNFPDRFSARQFPNYSSELNVNALLLGDSALYLCASRPDSYEQYFGPGTRLTVT.

In this sample, this clone turned up a few times. The gene calls are TRBV6-5 and TRBJ2-1, with 8 bases lining up with TRBD2. V lost 4 bases, J lost 2 bases, and 7 bases stayed unmatched. The CDR3 extends over 16 amino acids. From germline, CDR1 is MNHEY and CDR2 SVGAGI. The CDR3 spells CASSSQTSGTYNEQFF. The DNA of the CDR3 is TGTGCCAGCAGTTCCCAAACTAGCGGCACCTACAATGAGCAGTTCTTC.

V is TRBV2 and J is TRBJ1-5, with TRBD1 matching over 8 bases. Looked up from germline, CDR1 is SNHLY and CDR2 is FYNNEI. This CDR3 is built from 15 residues. Germline trimming cut 2 bases from V and 5 bases from J; bases unmatched to any gene: 5. This CDR3 reads CASSELDRVDQPQHF. DNA for the CDR3: TGTGCCAGCAGTGAACTGGACAGGGTGGATCAGCCCCAGCATTTT.

The J gene is TRBJ2-5, the V gene TRBV5-4; TRBD2 might be the D (5 bases). Per germline, CDR1 SGHNT and CDR2 YYREEE (reference sequence). With 4 bases removed from V and 3 bases from J, the gap between germline ends came to 13 bases. The CDR3 contains 14 residues. This chain's CDR3 is CASSPGESEETQYF. CDR3 DNA sequence: TGTGCCAGCAGCCCCGGGGAGAGTGAAGAGACCCAGTACTTC.

CDR3 in amino acids: CASSLPRFSGASTDTQYF. The CDR3 coding sequence is TGTGCCAGCAGCTTACCCCGATTTAGCGGGGCTAGCACAGATACGCAGTATTTT. V is TRBV7-8 and J is TRBJ2-3, with 8 bases aligning to TRBD2. Per germline, CDR1 SGHVS and CDR2 FQNEAQ. This CDR3 spans 18 amino acids. Trimming at V came to 2 bases and at J to 0 bases, leaving 10 bases not matched to a gene. The variable domain in full, completed from reference TRBV7-8 and TRBJ2-3, reads GAGVSQSPRYKVAKRGQDVALRCDPISGHVSLFWYQQALGQGPEFLTYFQNEAQLDKSGLPSDRFFAERPEGSVSTLKIQRTQQEDSAVYLCASSLPRFSGASTDTQYFGPGTRLTVL.

The count of this clone is one. The rearrangement joins TRBV12-5 to TRBJ2-1; 13 positions match TRBD2. V gave up 1 base and J gave up 8 bases; unmatched junction bases: 2. Germline lookup yields CDR1 LGHNT and CDR2 FRNRAP. The CDR3 extends over 15 amino acids. The CDR3 bases are TGTGCTAGTGGTTTGGGACTAGCGGGAGGTTATGAGCAGTTCTTC. It specifies CASGLGLAGGYEQFF.

The rearrangement uses TRBV6-5 and TRBJ1-2; D unclear. Trimming removed 2 bases at V and 8 bases at J, with 12 bases between. This CDR3 region has 13 residues. The V gene's germline CDR1 is MNHEY and CDR2 SVGAGI. The CDR3 DNA is TGTGCCAGCAGTTACGTGGGGAGAGGGGGCTACACCTTC. It translates to CASSYVGRGGYTF.

The chain carries TRBV28 and TRBJ2-7; D not resolved. V was shortened by 1 base and J by 3 bases, with 13 bases between the two germline ends. CDR3 length: 15 residues. Germline CDR1 MDHEN, CDR2 SYDVKM. CDR3 residues: CASSLLAKRSYEQYF. The DNA of the CDR3 is TGTGCCAGCAGTTTATTGGCCAAACGGAGCTACGAGCAGTACTTC.

The chain employs TRBV10-2 and TRBJ2-3, with 8 bases fitting TRBD2. Trimming took 3 bases from V and 5 from J; bases not matched to a gene: 7. Germline lookup yields CDR1 WSHSY and CDR2 SAAADI. The CDR3 runs to 15 residues. This CDR3 is CASSELAASGDTQYF. For the CDR3, the DNA is TGCGCCAGCAGTGAACTAGCGGCCTCAGGAGATACGCAGTATTTT.

This chain links TRBV18 with TRBJ1-3, with 12 bases lining up with TRBD1. CDR3 size: 16 residues. Germline CDR1 is KGHSH and CDR2 is LQKENI. The V gene end was trimmed by 6 bases and the J gene end by 4 bases; junction bases not matched to a gene: 7. In DNA form, the CDR3 reads TGTGCCAGCTCGTCCGGGACAGGGGGCGCGGGAAACACCATATATTTT. Amino acids: CASSSGTGGAGNTIYF.

The V call is TRBV7-9, the J call TRBJ2-5; 12 bases are a match to TRBD1. Germline lookup yields CDR1 SEHNR and CDR2 FQNEAQ (reference sequence). The CDR3 length is 15 residues. Unmatched junction bases numbered 9, after V lost 5 bases and J lost 8 bases. The chain's CDR3 is CASSELRGQGATQYF. The CDR3 bases are TGTGCCAGCAGCGAGCTTAGGGGACAGGGGGCCACCCAGTACTTC. Full variable domain (outside the CDR3, taken from reference TRBV7-9 and TRBJ2-5): DTGVSQNPRHKITKRGQNVTFRCDPISEHNRLYWYRQTLGQGPEFLTYFQNEAQLEKSRLLSDRFSAERPKGSFSTLEIQRTEQGDSAMYLCASSELRGQGATQYFGPGTRLLVL.

The rearrangement uses TRBV7-2 and TRBJ2-5; tentatively, D is TRBD2 (5 bases). The germline CDR1 and CDR2 sequences are SGHTA and FQGNSA. The CDR3 extends over 12 amino acids. V was cut by 0 bases and J by 10 bases, with 9 bases left in between. The CDR3 nucleotides read TGTGCCAGCAGCTTAGCCCTGAGCGGCCAGTACTTC. Protein sequence: CASSLALSGQYF.

The chain combines TRBV19 with TRBJ1-2; D not resolved. Looked up from germline, CDR1 is LNHDA and CDR2 is SQIVND (reference sequence). Trimming took off 8 bases at V and 3 bases at J, with 4 bases between the two ends. The CDR3 is made up of 10 amino acids. The CDR3 region is CASSDYGYTF. CDR3 nucleotide sequence: TGTGCCAGTTCAGACTATGGCTACACCTTC.

The rearrangement uses TRBV6-1 and TRBJ1-2; 9 bases map to TRBD1. V gave up 2 bases and J gave up 4 bases; unmatched junction bases: 5. This CDR3 comprises 15 residues. Germline V gives CDR1 MNHNS, CDR2 SASEGT. The CDR3 loop reads CASSEPGQGTYGYTF. As DNA, the CDR3 is TGTGCCAGCAGTGAACCGGGACAGGGTACCTATGGCTACACCTTC.

This clone was recorded a few times. This chain links TRBV27 with TRBJ2-5, with TRBD1 matching 8 bases. V trimming: 6 bases; J trimming: 0 bases; junction bases outside the gene matches: 18. Germline CDR1 reads MNHEY; CDR2 reads SMNVEV (reference sequence). The CDR3 has 19 amino acids. The CDR3 region is CASSPKVYPRGQDQETQYF. CDR3 coding DNA: TGTGCCAGCAGCCCTAAAGTTTACCCCAGGGGGCAGGACCAAGAGACCCAGTACTTC.

The V call is TRBV2, the J call TRBJ2-2; 11 bases are a match to TRBD2. V was pared by 5 bases and J by 6 bases, with 8 bases of the junction left unmatched. The germline CDR1 and CDR2 sequences are SNHLY and FYNNEI. The CDR3 extends over 16 amino acids. CDR3 sequence reads: CASSTLAGVNAGELFF. CDR3 nucleotides: TGTGCCAGCAGTACACTAGCGGGAGTCAACGCCGGGGAGCTGTTTTTT.

This clone was seen a single time. CDR3 DNA: TGTGCCTGGAGTAAGGAGGAAGAGACCCAGTACTTC. Amino acids: CAWSKEEETQYF. This chain links TRBV30 with TRBJ2-5, with D possibly matching TRBD2 (5 bases). The germline CDR1 and CDR2 sequences are GTSNPN and SVGIG (reference sequence). The CDR3 covers 12 residues. V was cut by 2 bases and J by 3 bases, with 7 bases left in between.

The V gene is TRBV6-4, the J gene TRBJ2-3, with TRBD2 matching over 10 bases. The CDR3 loop spans 18 amino acids. The germline V gene encodes CDR1 MRHNA and CDR2 SNTAGT. Trimming at V came to 4 bases and at J to 5 bases, leaving 15 bases not matched to a gene. CDR3 nucleotide sequence: TGTGCCAGCAGTGCAGCTTCCGGGGGAGCGGGGGGGCAAGATACGCAGTATTTT. Protein: CASSAASGGAGGQDTQYF.

The V call is TRBV14, the J call TRBJ2-1, with D perhaps TRBD2 (5 bases). The V and J ends lost 5 bases and 0 bases respectively, with 11 bases between them. This CDR3 is built from 15 residues. Germline V lookup: CDR1 SGHDN, CDR2 FVKESK. As DNA, the CDR3 is TGTGCCAGCAGCTTCACCGGGGACTCCTACAATGAGCAGTTCTTC. Amino acids: CASSFTGDSYNEQFF.

This chain connects TRBV19 to TRBJ1-1; D may be TRBD1 (6 bases). CDR1 LNHDA and CDR2 SQIVND come from the germline V gene (reference sequence). The germline V and J ends were trimmed by 6 bases and 1 base, with 6 bases remaining between them. The CDR3 extends over 12 amino acids. The CDR3 loop reads CASRTGNTEAFF. The CDR3 region has the DNA TGTGCCAGTAGGACAGGGAACACTGAAGCTTTCTTT.

The gene calls are TRBV5-1 and TRBJ2-5; possibly TRBD1 for D (5 bases). Germline-derived CDR1 and CDR2 are SGHRS and YFSETQ. This CDR3 has 14 residues. V was shortened by 1 base and J by 3 bases, with 10 bases between the two germline ends. The CDR3 loop reads CASSLSGRKETQYF. The CDR3 DNA sequence: TGCGCCAGCAGCTTGTCAGGGCGAAAAGAGACCCAGTACTTC.

V and J are TRBV25-1 and TRBJ1-1; D possibly corresponds to TRBD1 (5 bases). Germline CDR1 MGHDK, CDR2 SYGVNS. CDR3 length: 15 residues. The V end was cut by 1 base, the J end by 5 bases, with 14 bases between. The CDR3 bases are TGTGCCAGCAGTGAATCTTTTCGGACAAATACTGAAGCTTTCTTT. Translating it yields CASSESFRTNTEAFF.

The chain couples TRBV7-2 to TRBJ2-5, with TRBD1 matching over 8 bases. This CDR3 is built from 16 residues. Germline-derived CDR1 and CDR2 are SGHTA and FQGNSA. V lost 4 bases and J lost 4; bases outside the gene matches: 11. The CDR3: CASSSSTNRGAETQYF. The CDR3 DNA follows: TGTGCCAGCAGCTCCAGCACGAACAGGGGGGCAGAGACCCAGTACTTC.

V and J are TRBV7-2 and TRBJ2-7, with D tentatively TRBD2 (6 bases). This CDR3 comprises 17 residues. Looked up from germline, CDR1 is SGHTA and CDR2 is FQGNSA. V lost 6 bases to trimming and J lost 3 bases, with 24 bases between them. CDR3 residues: CASSRPGGNSINYEQYF. The CDR3 DNA reads TGTGCCAGCAGTCGCCCCGGCGGGAATTCAATCAACTACGAGCAGTACTTC.

This chain's CDR3 is CASSPGFGSYGYTF. CDR3 bases: TGTGCCAGCAGCCCAGGGTTTGGCTCATATGGCTACACCTTC. The chain is built from TRBV5-6 and TRBJ1-2, with TRBD1 as a possible D gene (5 bases). Trimming took off 4 bases at V and 5 bases at J, with 15 bases between the two ends. CDR3 length: 14 amino acids. Germline-derived CDR1 and CDR2 are SGHDT and YYEEEE.

This sequence joins TRBV5-1 and TRBJ2-3, with unresolved D. The V end lost 5 bases, the J end lost 1 base, and 14 bases lay between the germline ends. Germline CDR1 and CDR2: SGHRS and YFSETQ. This CDR3 contains 15 residues. The CDR3 spells CASRSRLDGTDTQYF. The CDR3 DNA follows: TGCGCCAGCAGGAGTAGGCTAGATGGCACAGATACGCAGTATTTT.

The rearrangement joins TRBV5-1 to TRBJ2-7; 9 bases are a match to TRBD1. The CDR3 has 14 amino acids. J lost 7 bases, V lost 2 bases, and 7 bases had no gene match. Germline assignment: CDR1 SGHRS and CDR2 YFSETQ. Here the CDR3 reads CASSFGTGYKEQYF. CDR3 nucleotides: TGCGCCAGCAGCTTCGGGACAGGGTATAAGGAGCAGTACTTC.

This clone has only a few counts. This sequence joins TRBV18 and TRBJ2-2; 10 nucleotides line up with TRBD1. CDR3 length: 16 amino acids. V shed 3 bases and J 5 bases; nucleotides not matched to a gene: 6. Germline V gene sequence: CDR1 KGHSH, CDR2 LQKENI. The CDR3 sequence is CASSPSTGGATGELFF. The CDR3, as DNA: TGTGCCAGCTCACCCTCGACAGGGGGCGCGACCGGGGAGCTGTTTTTT.